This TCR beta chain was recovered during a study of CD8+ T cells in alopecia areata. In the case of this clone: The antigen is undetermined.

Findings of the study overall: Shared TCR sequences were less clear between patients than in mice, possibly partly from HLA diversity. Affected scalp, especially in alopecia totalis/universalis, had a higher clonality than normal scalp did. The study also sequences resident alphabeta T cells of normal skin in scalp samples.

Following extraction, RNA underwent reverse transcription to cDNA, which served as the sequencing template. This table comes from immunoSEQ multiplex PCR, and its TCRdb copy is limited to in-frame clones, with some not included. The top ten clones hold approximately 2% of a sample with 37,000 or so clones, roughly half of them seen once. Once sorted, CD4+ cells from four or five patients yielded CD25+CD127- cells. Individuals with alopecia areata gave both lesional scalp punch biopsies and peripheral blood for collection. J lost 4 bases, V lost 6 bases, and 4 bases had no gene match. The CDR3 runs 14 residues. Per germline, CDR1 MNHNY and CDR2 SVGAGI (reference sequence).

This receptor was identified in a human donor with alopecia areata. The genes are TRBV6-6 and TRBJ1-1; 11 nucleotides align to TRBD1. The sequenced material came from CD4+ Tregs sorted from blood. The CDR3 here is CASSPGQGGTEAFF. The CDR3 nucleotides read TGTGCCAGCAGCCCGGGACAGGGGGGCACTGAAGCTTTCTTT.